What follows describes a single T cell receptor (beta chain). Its specificity is unknown. The PCR was carried out with 60 Vbeta primers and 13 Jbeta primers. In the authors' workflow: As a later analysis found, there were 70 million to 80 million unique TCR beta chains, of which roughly 11 million were shared. Sequenced by immunoSEQ multiplex PCR; TCRdb stores in-frame clones only, minus some. From that table come the V and J calls and clone size; the DNA was used to work out D and trimming. The sample carries approximately 260,000 clones, 84% recorded once. The data were taken from a study of cytomegalovirus exposure and HLA in healthy donors. Per the germline V gene, CDR1 is LNHNV and CDR2 is YYDKDF (reference sequence). This CDR3 has 15 amino acids. V lost 7 bases, J lost 1 base, and 14 bases lay in between. Notes on the study in general: Rare sequences made up most TCRs, while some public TCRs were found in many donors. Researchers left out some V segments, among them TRBV6-2 and TRBV6-3, as indistinguishable. Links to common viral pathogens appeared, in a later analysis, for several of the most significant clusters.

The rearrangement uses TRBV15 and TRBJ1-5; the D gene is possibly TRBD1 (5 bases). Sequencing used PBMCs. The sequence was obtained from a woman aged 40 to 55 in good health and CMV-seropositive. The CDR3 is CATTGGTGSNQPQHF. For the CDR3, the DNA is TGTGCCACCACCGGCGGGACGGGGAGCAATCAGCCCCAGCATTTT.